The next 10 T cell receptor beta chains were all read from a single sample in a study of blood T cell repertoires in COVID-19. Assay: immunoSEQ multiplex PCR; the TCRdb copy retains only in-frame clones and omits some. Of some 350,000 clones in the sample, roughly 88% were seen once. Specimen: PBMCs or T cells enriched from blood (not recorded which). The receptors stem from a man in his thirties or forties who had recovered from COVID-19.

The V call is TRBV2, the J call TRBJ2-3; D is unresolved. Trimming stripped 8 bases from V and 5 bases from J, with 20 bases between. This CDR3 region has 15 residues. Germline V gene data show CDR1 as SNHLY and CDR2 as FYNNEI. The CDR3 bases are TGTGCCAGCGTCTCCGGCCTCACTACGGGAGATACGCAGTATTTT. Translated, it gives CASVSGLTTGDTQYF.

The chain combines TRBV2 with TRBJ2-3; 10 bases line up with TRBD1. The V gene's germline CDR1 is SNHLY and CDR2 FYNNEI. CDR3 length: 15 residues. J lost 5 bases, V lost 6 bases, and 8 bases had no gene match. The CDR3 is CASSPWTGGQDTQYF. CDR3 bases: TGTGCCAGCAGCCCATGGACAGGGGGTCAAGATACGCAGTATTTT.

V gene TRBV19 combines with J gene TRBJ2-7, with D maybe TRBD1 (5 bases). V lost 4 bases to trimming and J lost 0 bases, with 13 bases between them. In germline, CDR1 is LNHDA, CDR2 SQIVND (reference sequence). The CDR3 consists of 15 residues. As DNA, the CDR3 is TGTGCCAGTAGTAGGGGCCAGGGTCCCTCCTACGAGCAGTACTTC. Translation: CASSRGQGPSYEQYF.

Written as DNA, the CDR3 is TGTGCCAGCACCCAAGGCGGGACAGGGACCTATGGCTACACCTTC. Protein sequence: CASTQGGTGTYGYTF. This chain joins TRBV6-5 and TRBJ1-2; TRBD1 aligns across 9 bases. This CDR3 has 15 residues. Germline V gene lookup returns CDR1 MNHEY and CDR2 SVGAGI. J was trimmed by 4 bases and V by 7 bases; bases with no gene match: 10.

This rearrangement joins TRBV6-5 to TRBJ1-1; possibly TRBD1 for D (5 bases). This CDR3 region has 15 residues. V was cut by 3 bases and J by 1 base, with 12 bases left in between. Germline V lookup: CDR1 MNHEY, CDR2 SVGAGI. The CDR3 loop is CASSYREGWNTEAFF. CDR3 sequence (DNA): TGTGCCAGCAGTTATAGGGAGGGGTGGAACACTGAAGCTTTCTTT.

The V gene is TRBV28, the J gene TRBJ2-7; TRBD2 aligns across 9 bases. The trim removed 6 bases at V and 0 bases at J, leaving 6 bases unmatched. Germline values: CDR1 MDHEN, CDR2 SYDVKM. This CDR3 has 15 residues. CDR3 sequence reads: CASSISGGSSYEQYF. The CDR3, as DNA: TGTGCCAGCAGCATTAGCGGGGGAAGCTCCTACGAGCAGTACTTC.

The gene calls are TRBV3-1 (or the pseudogene TRBV3-2) and TRBJ1-5, with a tentative D call TRBD1 (6 bases). Trimming shortened V by 3 bases and J by 1 base, and 10 bases separated the two germline ends. CDR1 and CDR2 from the germline V gene are LGHDT and YNNKEL (reference sequence). This CDR3 region has 15 residues. The CDR3 region has the DNA TGTGCCAGCAGCCAGGACAGTTCGAGCAATCAGCCCCAGCATTTT. The encoded protein is CASSQDSSSNQPQHF.

V is TRBV7-2 and J is TRBJ2-2; D is unclear. V was shortened by 3 bases and J by 4 bases, with 6 bases between the two germline ends. This CDR3 is 13 amino acids long. Germline CDR1 reads SGHTA; CDR2 reads FQGNSA. The CDR3 DNA follows: TGTGCCAGCAGCTTCTCAGGCACCGGGGAGCTGTTTTTT. Translating gives CASSFSGTGELFF.

The chain recombines TRBV11-2 with TRBJ2-7; 8 bases line up with TRBD1. This CDR3 has 14 residues. The V gene end was trimmed by 1 base and the J gene end by 4 bases; junction bases not matched to a gene: 3. Germline loops: CDR1 SGHAT, CDR2 FQNNGV. The CDR3 DNA reads as TGTGCCAGCAGCTTAGGGACAGGGCTGTACGAGCAGTACTTC. As protein: CASSLGTGLYEQYF.

The gene calls are TRBV10-3 and TRBJ2-2; weak D call: TRBD1 (5 bases). CDR1 is ENHRY and CDR2 is SYGVKD in the germline V gene. The length of the CDR3 is 19 residues. Deletions cut 6 bases from V and 0 bases from J, with 23 bases between. DNA for the CDR3: TGTGCCATCAGCCTCGATAGGTGGGCGGACACCGCGAACACCGGGGAGCTGTTTTTT. It is translated as CAISLDRWADTANTGELFF.